This entry describes one T cell receptor beta chain. Its antigen is unknown. Assay used: immunoSEQ multiplex PCR; TCRdb lists only in-frame clones, some missing. The sample includes over 10,000 clones, over 80% of them seen just once. CDR1 and CDR2 from the germline V gene are SGHNT and YYREEE (reference sequence). The CDR3 spans 15 residues. The V gene lost 1 base and the J gene lost 5 bases, with 15 bases spanning the gap. Noted time point: recipient sample about 28 days before transplant, after cytoreduction. Blood collection times were about day -28 and days 30, 100, 180 posttransplant. This entry comes from a study of T cell clonotyping in hematopoietic cell transplantation. Study summary: Recipient samples before transplant were obtained post-cytoreduction. Study-wide points: After transplant, recipient diversity fell while pathologically expanded clonotypes grew through day 180. Graft donor and pretransplant recipient Inverse Simpson Index values predicted broader posttransplant TCR diversity.

This TCR was sampled from a man in his sixties with acute myeloid leukemia. Some clones in this sample may be carry-over from other donors' samples. This material consisted of peripheral blood mononuclear cells, taken before stem cell transplant. The chain is built from TRBV5-4 and TRBJ2-5, with D hard to call. The DNA of the CDR3 is TGTGCCAGCAGCTTGCCCTCAGCTAGTGGGGAGACCCAGTACTTC. Protein: CASSLPSASGETQYF.